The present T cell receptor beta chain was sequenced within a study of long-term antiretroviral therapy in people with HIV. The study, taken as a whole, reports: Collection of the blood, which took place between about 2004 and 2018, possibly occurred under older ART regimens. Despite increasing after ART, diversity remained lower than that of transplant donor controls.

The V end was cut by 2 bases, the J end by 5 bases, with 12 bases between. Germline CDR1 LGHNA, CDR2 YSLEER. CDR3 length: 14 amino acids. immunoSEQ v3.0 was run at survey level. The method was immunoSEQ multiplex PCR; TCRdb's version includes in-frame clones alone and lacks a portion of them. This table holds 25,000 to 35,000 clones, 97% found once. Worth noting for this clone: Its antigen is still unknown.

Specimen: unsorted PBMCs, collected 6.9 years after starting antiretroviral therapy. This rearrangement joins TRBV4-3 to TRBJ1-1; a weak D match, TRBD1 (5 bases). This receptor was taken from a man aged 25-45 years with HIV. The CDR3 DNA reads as TGCGCCAGCAGCCAACGGGGGTGGGGGACTGAAGCTTTCTTT. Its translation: CASSQRGWGTEAFF.